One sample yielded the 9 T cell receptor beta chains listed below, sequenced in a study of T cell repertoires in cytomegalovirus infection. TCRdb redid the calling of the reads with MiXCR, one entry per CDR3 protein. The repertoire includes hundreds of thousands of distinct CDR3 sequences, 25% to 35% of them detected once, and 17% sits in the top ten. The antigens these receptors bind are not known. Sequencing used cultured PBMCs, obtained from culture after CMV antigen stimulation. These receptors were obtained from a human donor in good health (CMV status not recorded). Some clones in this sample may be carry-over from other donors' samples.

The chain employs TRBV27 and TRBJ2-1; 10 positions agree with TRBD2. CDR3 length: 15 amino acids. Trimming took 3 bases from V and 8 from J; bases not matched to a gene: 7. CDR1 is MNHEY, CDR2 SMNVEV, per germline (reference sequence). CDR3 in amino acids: CASSFVLAGAHEQFF. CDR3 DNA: TGTGCCAGCAGTTTCGTGCTAGCGGGAGCCCATGAGCAGTTCTTC.

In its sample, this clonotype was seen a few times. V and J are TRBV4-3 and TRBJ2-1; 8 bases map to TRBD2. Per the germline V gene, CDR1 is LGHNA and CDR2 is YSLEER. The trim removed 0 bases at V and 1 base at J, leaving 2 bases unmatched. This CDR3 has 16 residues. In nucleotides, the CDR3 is TGCGCCAGCAGCCAAGATTCGGGAGGGTCCTACAATGAGCAGTTCTTC. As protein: CASSQDSGGSYNEQFF.

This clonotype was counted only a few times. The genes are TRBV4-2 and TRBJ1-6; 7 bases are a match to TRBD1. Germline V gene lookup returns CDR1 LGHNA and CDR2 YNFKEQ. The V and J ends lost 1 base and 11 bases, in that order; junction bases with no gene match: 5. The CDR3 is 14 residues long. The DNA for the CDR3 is TGTGCCAGCAGCCAAGCAATACAGGGGACACCCCTCCACTTT. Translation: CASSQAIQGTPLHF.

The CDR3 DNA is TGTGCCAGCAGTCAACCCTCCAGGAGCGAGCAGTACGTC. It specifies CASSQPSRSEQYV. The chain joins TRBV6-6 to TRBJ2-7, with D unresolved. Germline V gene lookup returns CDR1 MNHNY and CDR2 SVGAGI (reference sequence). V gave up 5 bases and J gave up 6 bases, with 14 bases separating them. This CDR3 is built from 13 residues.

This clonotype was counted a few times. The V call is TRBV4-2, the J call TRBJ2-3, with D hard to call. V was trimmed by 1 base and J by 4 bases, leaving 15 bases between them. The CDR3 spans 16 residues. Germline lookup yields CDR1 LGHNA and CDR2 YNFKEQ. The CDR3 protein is CASSQGPQASADTQYF. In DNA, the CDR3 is TGTGCCAGCAGCCAAGGGCCGCAGGCGTCCGCAGATACGCAGTATTTT.

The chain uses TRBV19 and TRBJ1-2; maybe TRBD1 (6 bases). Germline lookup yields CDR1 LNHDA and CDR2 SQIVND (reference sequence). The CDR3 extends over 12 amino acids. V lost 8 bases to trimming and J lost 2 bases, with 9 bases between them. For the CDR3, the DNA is TGTGCCAGTCGAACAGGGAACTATGGCTACACCTTC. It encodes CASRTGNYGYTF.

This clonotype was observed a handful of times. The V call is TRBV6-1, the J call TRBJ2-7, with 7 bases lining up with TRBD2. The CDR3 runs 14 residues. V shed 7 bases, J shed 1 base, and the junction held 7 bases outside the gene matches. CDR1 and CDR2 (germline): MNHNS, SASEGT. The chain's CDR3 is CASKRGSGSYEQYV. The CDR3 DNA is TGTGCCAGCAAGCGGGGCAGCGGGTCCTACGAGCAGTACGTC.

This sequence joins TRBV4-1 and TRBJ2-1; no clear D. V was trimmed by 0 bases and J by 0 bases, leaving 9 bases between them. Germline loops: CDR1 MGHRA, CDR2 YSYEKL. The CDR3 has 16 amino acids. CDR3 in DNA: TGCGCCAGCAGCCAAGATAAGGCCGGCTCCTACAATGAGCAGTTCTTC. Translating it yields CASSQDKAGSYNEQFF.

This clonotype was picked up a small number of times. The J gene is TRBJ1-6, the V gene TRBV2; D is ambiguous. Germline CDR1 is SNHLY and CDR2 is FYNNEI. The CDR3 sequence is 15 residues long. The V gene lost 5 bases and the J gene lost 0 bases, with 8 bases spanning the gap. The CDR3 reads CASSSGSSYNSPLHF. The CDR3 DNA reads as TGTGCCAGCAGTTCTGGATCCTCCTATAATTCACCCCTCCACTTT.